This is a list of T cell receptor beta chains from one sample in a study of blood T cell repertoires in COVID-19. TCRdb's copy holds only in-frame clones and misses some; the assay was immunoSEQ multiplex PCR. The sample includes about 140,000 clones, over 75% seen only once; the top ten take about 1.7%. The sequenced sample consisted of peripheral blood. These receptor sequences come from a woman aged 45 to 65 with acute or convalescent COVID-19. Both conserved end residues are part of each CDR3. Each record gives: V gene, J gene, D gene, clone size, CDR3 DNA, CDR3 protein. A D gene is named only where the DNA matches it firmly. Size values are once, few and many counts, or a class for expanded clones, and some rows have none.

V gene: TRBV5-1
J gene: TRBJ2-3
D gene: .
clone size: .
CDR3 DNA: TGCGCCAGCAGCTTGGGCACTAAGACAGTGGATACGCAGTATTTT
CDR3 protein: CASSLGTKTVDTQYF

V gene: TRBV6-7
J gene: TRBJ1-1
D gene: TRBD1
clone size: .
CDR3 DNA: TGTGCCAGCAACAAGGACAGGGGCGCTGAAGCTTTCTTT
CDR3 protein: CASNKDRGAEAFF

V gene: TRBV10-3
J gene: TRBJ2-2
D gene: .
clone size: .
CDR3 DNA: TGTGCCATCAGCTACGTCGCTGGAGTAACCGGGGAGCTGTTTTTT
CDR3 protein: CAISYVAGVTGELFF

V gene: TRBV6-5
J gene: TRBJ1-5
D gene: TRBD1
clone size: .
CDR3 DNA: TGTGCCAGCAGTTCCGGGACAGGGATAAGTCAGCCCCAGCATTTT
CDR3 protein: CASSSGTGISQPQHF

V gene: TRBV27
J gene: TRBJ1-1
D gene: TRBD1
clone size: .
CDR3 DNA: TGTGCCAGCAGCTGGACAGGGCTCACTGAAGCTTTCTTT
CDR3 protein: CASSWTGLTEAFF

V gene: TRBV5-1
J gene: TRBJ2-1
D gene: .
clone size: .
CDR3 DNA: TGCGCCAGCAGCTTGGTAGGACAGAACTACAATGAGCAGTTCTTC
CDR3 protein: CASSLVGQNYNEQFF

V gene: TRBV28
J gene: TRBJ1-2
D gene: .
clone size: .
CDR3 DNA: TGTGCCAGCAGTTTGGCCACCACCTATGGCTACACCTTC
CDR3 protein: CASSLATTYGYTF

V gene: TRBV2
J gene: TRBJ1-3
D gene: TRBD1
clone size: .
CDR3 DNA: TGTGCCAGCAGTTTGCAGGGGGCAATCTCTGGAAACACCATATATTTT
CDR3 protein: CASSLQGAISGNTIYF

V gene: TRBV18
J gene: TRBJ2-3
D gene: .
clone size: .
CDR3 DNA: TGTGCCAGCTCACCACCAGGGGGAGACAGCACAGATACGCAGTATTTT
CDR3 protein: CASSPPGGDSTDTQYF

V gene: TRBV9
J gene: TRBJ1-1
D gene: TRBD1
clone size: .
CDR3 DNA: TGTGCCAGCAGCGCGGGGACAGGGGGCGGGATGAACACTGAAGCTTTCTTT
CDR3 protein: CASSAGTGGGMNTEAFF

V gene: TRBV3-1/TRBV3-2
J gene: TRBJ2-3
D gene: TRBD2
clone size: .
CDR3 DNA: TGTGCCAGCAGCCACGAACGATGGACTAGCGGGGGCTCGGGCCCACCCCCAGATACGCAGTATTTT
CDR3 protein: CASSHERWTSGGSGPPPDTQYF

V gene: TRBV10-1
J gene: TRBJ1-1
D gene: TRBD1
clone size: .
CDR3 DNA: TGCGCCAGCCCTCCCAGGGGGACTGAAGCTTTCTTT
CDR3 protein: CASPPRGTEAFF

V gene: TRBV2
J gene: TRBJ1-5
D gene: .
clone size: .
CDR3 DNA: TGTGCCAGCAGTGACTGGGGGGGCAATCAGCCCCAGCATTTT
CDR3 protein: CASSDWGGNQPQHF

V gene: TRBV10-2
J gene: TRBJ2-7
D gene: .
clone size: .
CDR3 DNA: TGCGCCAGCCAAACCAAGGGAGCGGGTACCGGCGAGCAGTACTTC
CDR3 protein: CASQTKGAGTGEQYF

V gene: TRBV2
J gene: TRBJ2-7
D gene: .
clone size: .
CDR3 DNA: TGTGCCAGCAGGGGGGACAGGGGGCTTAGGACTAGCGGGATGAGCTCCTACGAGCAGTACTTC
CDR3 protein: CASRGDRGLRTSGMSSYEQYF

V gene: TRBV5-1
J gene: TRBJ1-2
D gene: TRBD1
clone size: .
CDR3 DNA: TGCGCCAGCAGCCCCGGACAGGGGGACGGCTACACCTTC
CDR3 protein: CASSPGQGDGYTF

V gene: TRBV11-1
J gene: TRBJ2-1
D gene: .
clone size: .
CDR3 DNA: TGTGCCAGCAGCCTCGACTCCAATGAGCAGTTCTTC
CDR3 protein: CASSLDSNEQFF

V gene: TRBV5-6
J gene: TRBJ2-1
D gene: .
clone size: once
CDR3 DNA: TGTGCCAGCAGCTTGGGGGAGTGGCAGTTCTTC
CDR3 protein: CASSLGEWQFF

V gene: TRBV11-2
J gene: TRBJ1-1
D gene: .
clone size: .
CDR3 DNA: TGTGCCAGCAGCTTACAACTACCAGGGTCTGGCACTGAAGCTTTCTTT
CDR3 protein: CASSLQLPGSGTEAFF

V gene: TRBV14
J gene: TRBJ1-2
D gene: .
clone size: .
CDR3 DNA: TGTGCCAGCAGCCGACTAGCCGTCTATGGCTACACCTTC
CDR3 protein: CASSRLAVYGYTF

V gene: TRBV10-2
J gene: TRBJ1-5
D gene: .
clone size: .
CDR3 DNA: TGCGCCAGCAGTGAGTCGGGGCGGAATCAGCCCCAGCATTTT
CDR3 protein: CASSESGRNQPQHF

V gene: TRBV4-1
J gene: TRBJ1-2
D gene: TRBD1
clone size: .
CDR3 DNA: TGCGCCAGCAGCCAGGACAGGGGGCTTGGCTATGGCTACACCTTC
CDR3 protein: CASSQDRGLGYGYTF

V gene: TRBV3-1/TRBV3-2
J gene: TRBJ2-5
D gene: TRBD2
clone size: .
CDR3 DNA: TGTGCCAGCAGCCCTGCCAGCGGGAGCCAAGAGACCCAGTACTTC
CDR3 protein: CASSPASGSQETQYF